Listed below are T cell receptor beta chains from one sample, sequenced in a study of blood T cell repertoires in COVID-19. This table comes from immunoSEQ multiplex PCR, and its TCRdb copy is limited to in-frame clones, with some not included. This table holds roughly 120,000 clones, approximately 87% found once. Input material: peripheral blood. Receptor source: a man in his sixties or seventies who had recovered from COVID-19. CDR3s include the opening cysteine and the closing phenylalanine or tryptophan. Each record gives: clone size, D gene, V gene, J gene, CDR3 DNA, CDR3 protein. The D gene is left open where the match is weak. For some rows the clone size is stated as once, few or many, or as a class when expanded; others skip it.

-	-	TRBV28	TRBJ2-7	TGTGCCAGCAGTTTGACAGGCCCTTACGAGCAGTACTTC	CASSLTGPYEQYF
-	-	TRBV5-4	TRBJ2-7	TGTGCCAGCACTGGGCGGGCCCATGGGGACTACGAGCAGTACTTC	CASTGRAHGDYEQYF
few	TRBD1	TRBV5-6	TRBJ1-3	TGTGCCAGCAGCTTGGAGGGACAGGGGGTATTTTCTGGAAACACCATATATTTT	CASSLEGQGVFSGNTIYF
once	-	TRBV9	TRBJ2-7	TGTGCCAGCAGCGGGACCCTGGGGGGCTACGAGCAGTACTTC	CASSGTLGGYEQYF
-	-	TRBV11-2	TRBJ2-4	TGTGCCAGCAGCAACCGAAAAGGGGTAGCCAAAAACATTCAGTACTTC	CASSNRKGVAKNIQYF
-	-	TRBV29-1	TRBJ2-7	TGCAGCGTTGTGGGGCAAAGCTACGAGCAGTACTTC	CSVVGQSYEQYF
-	TRBD1	TRBV19	TRBJ1-2	TGTGCCAGCACCGACAGGGACTATGGCTACACCTTC	CASTDRDYGYTF
-	-	TRBV7-8	TRBJ2-7	TGTGCCAGCACCTCAGAGGGAAGAGCCGGCGAGCAGTACTTC	CASTSEGRAGEQYF
-	-	TRBV19	TRBJ1-1	TGTGCCAGTAGTATCTTCTCCGGACAGCAGATGAACACTGAAGCTTTCTTT	CASSIFSGQQMNTEAFF
-	-	TRBV18	TRBJ1-2	TGTGCCAGCTCACCACGCCGGGACACTGGCTACACCTTC	CASSPRRDTGYTF
-	-	TRBV12-3/TRBV12-4	TRBJ1-2	TGTGCCAGCAGCAGTGACTTGGCCTATGGCTACACCTTC	CASSSDLAYGYTF
-	-	TRBV2	TRBJ1-2	TGTGCCAGCAGTGCCCAGGGGCCTAACTATGGCTACACCTTC	CASSAQGPNYGYTF
-	-	TRBV24-1	TRBJ2-3	TGTGCCACCGCGGGGAAGAGCACAGATACGCAGTATTTT	CATAGKSTDTQYF
-	TRBD1	TRBV5-6	TRBJ2-5	TGTGCCAGCAGCTTACCGACAGGGGGCGCGGAGACCCAGTACTTC	CASSLPTGGAETQYF
-	TRBD2	TRBV5-4	TRBJ2-1	TGTGCCAGCAGCTCGGGACTAGCGGGAGGATCCTACAATGAGCAGTTCTTC	CASSSGLAGGSYNEQFF
-	TRBD2	TRBV6-5	TRBJ2-7	TGTGCCAGCACCCTAGAGGGAGGGTTCGAGCAGTACTTC	CASTLEGGFEQYF
-	TRBD1	TRBV3-1/TRBV3-2	TRBJ1-6	TGTGCCAGCAGCCAGATGACAGGGCCTTGGTCTAATTCACCCCTCCACTTT	CASSQMTGPWSNSPLHF
-	TRBD1	TRBV27	TRBJ1-3	TGTGCCAGCAGTTTGACAGGGCAAGGAAACACCATATATTTT	CASSLTGQGNTIYF
-	TRBD2	TRBV4-2	TRBJ2-1	TGTGCCAGCAGCCAAGGTTTGACTAGCGGGATTTACAATGAGCAGTTCTTC	CASSQGLTSGIYNEQFF
-	-	TRBV4-1	TRBJ2-1	TGCGCCAGCAGCCAAGGGCCCGGAGGGGCGCAGTTCTTC	CASSQGPGGAQFF
-	TRBD1	TRBV13	TRBJ2-4	TGTGCCAGCAGCTCCGGACAGGGCGGGGACATTCAGTACTTC	CASSSGQGGDIQYF
-	TRBD1	TRBV3-1/TRBV3-2	TRBJ1-4	TGTGCCAGCAGCTCGACAGGGGGGGGTGAAAAACTGTTTTTT	CASSSTGGGEKLFF
once	-	TRBV3-1/TRBV3-2	TRBJ1-2	TGTGCCAGCAGCCAGCAAGGGGTTTGGGGCTACACCTTC	CASSQQGVWGYTF
-	TRBD1	TRBV11-1	TRBJ1-4	TGTGCCAGCAGCTTCGGGACAGGGCGTGAAAAACTGTTTTTT	CASSFGTGREKLFF
-	TRBD2	TRBV10-2	TRBJ2-1	TGCGCCAGCAGACCTACTAGCGGGGGGGCTGTTGAGCAGTTCTTC	CASRPTSGGAVEQFF
-	-	TRBV19	TRBJ2-7	TGTGCCAGTACGTCCCGTTCCTACGAGCAGTACTTC	CASTSRSYEQYF
-	-	TRBV1	TRBJ1-1	TGCACCAGCAGCCCGGGCGGACAGGGGCACACTGAAGCTTTCTTT	CTSSPGGQGHTEAFF
-	-	TRBV7-2	TRBJ2-7	TGTGCCAGCAGCCCTTGGACTGGCGGCTCCTACGAGCAGTACTTC	CASSPWTGGSYEQYF
-	-	TRBV29-1	TRBJ2-7	TGCAGCGTCCGCGGGAATTCCTACGAGCAGTACTTC	CSVRGNSYEQYF
-	TRBD2	TRBV4-1	TRBJ2-5	TGCGCCAGCAGCCAAGATGGGGCAGGGAGGGTGGAGACCCAGTACTTC	CASSQDGAGRVETQYF
-	TRBD2	TRBV9	TRBJ2-1	TGTGCCAGCAGCGTAGGTAGGCTAGCGGGGAGCGATGAGCAGTTCTTC	CASSVGRLAGSDEQFF
-	TRBD1	TRBV5-1	TRBJ2-1	TGCGCCAGCAGCTTGAGATCGGCAGGGGGCGGAACGACCTACAATGAGCAGTTCTTC	CASSLRSAGGGTTYNEQFF
-	-	TRBV7-4	TRBJ1-5	TGTGCCAGCAGCTTAGGGGGCTACAAGGGCAATCAGCCCCAGCATTTT	CASSLGGYKGNQPQHF
-	-	TRBV9	TRBJ2-3	TGTGCCAGCAGCGTAGAACAGGGGAGGACAGATACGCAGTATTTT	CASSVEQGRTDTQYF
once	TRBD1	TRBV5-1	TRBJ1-1	TGCGCCAGCAGCCAGGGGGCTTCGAACACTGAAGCTTTCTTT	CASSQGASNTEAFF
-	-	TRBV2	TRBJ2-7	TGTGCCAGCAGTGGGGGGGTAGCCGTCGAGCAGTACTTC	CASSGGVAVEQYF
-	-	TRBV15	TRBJ2-3	TGTGCCACCAGCCGCAGAGGGGGTAACGATGCGACAGATACGCAGTATTTT	CATSRRGGNDATDTQYF
few	TRBD2	TRBV5-6	TRBJ2-2	TGTGCCAGCAGCTGGCGGGAGGGGAACACCGGGGAGCTGTTTTTT	CASSWREGNTGELFF
-	-	TRBV6-5	TRBJ1-1	TGTGCCAGCCATCCCGGAGGCAGGCTGAACACTGAAGCTTTCTTT	CASHPGGRLNTEAFF
-	-	TRBV28	TRBJ2-3	TGTGCCAGCCAACGACTAGGGTTGTATTTT	CASQRLGLYF
-	-	TRBV21-1	TRBJ2-2	TGTGCCAGGGGCGGGACGGACACCGGGGAGCTGTTTTTT	CARGGTDTGELFF
-	TRBD1	TRBV2	TRBJ1-6	TGTGCCAGCACCGTACGGACAGGGGGCGGCTCACCCCTCCACTTT	CASTVRTGGGSPLHF
-	TRBD2	TRBV29-1	TRBJ2-3	TGCAGCGTTCTGGGACTAGCGGGGACGAGCACAGATACGCAGTATTTT	CSVLGLAGTSTDTQYF
-	-	TRBV5-1	TRBJ2-1	TGCGCCAGCAGCCCCCTTACCTACAATGAGCAGTTCTTC	CASSPLTYNEQFF
-	-	TRBV2	TRBJ2-7	TGTGCCAGCAGTTCGCGGAACCGATACGAGCAGTACTTC	CASSSRNRYEQYF